The 19 T cell receptor beta chains in this list originate from one sample, sequenced in a study of T cell clonality in common variable immunodeficiency. These receptors are not linked to any known antigen. Sequencing used immunoSEQ multiplex PCR; TCRdb keeps in-frame clones, though not all of them. The sample yields around 32,000 clones, without any singletons. Overall study findings and caveats: Fewer deletions and N-nucleotide insertions were reportedly seen in common variable immunodeficiency TCR beta sequences.

Material for sequencing was peripheral blood mononuclear cells. The receptor set was obtained from a human donor with common variable immunodeficiency.

About this clone itself: From the germline J gene comes the end of the CDR3, since the read stops 3 residues before it. V usage is TRBV19 and J usage is TRBJ2-3; 15 bases map to TRBD2. Germline CDR1 is LNHDA and CDR2 is SQIVND (reference sequence). With 7 bases clipped from V and 0 bases from J, the junction kept 8 bases outside the gene matches. The CDR3 consists of 18 residues. This chain's CDR3 is CASTRVGTSGGSTDTQYF. The sequenced part of the CDR3 DNA is TGTGCCAGTACCCGCGTAGGGACTAGCGGGGGGAGCACAGATACG. Full variable domain (outside the CDR3, taken from reference TRBV19 and TRBJ2-3): DGGITQSPKYLFRKEGQNVTLSCEQNLNHDAMYWYRQDPGQGLRLIYYSQIVNDFQKGDIAEGYSVSREKKESFPLTVTSAQKNPTAFYLCASTRVGTSGGSTDTQYFGPGTRLTVL.

This clone was detected ten times or more. The DNA ends 3 residues before the CDR3 does, and the rest of the CDR3 is filled in from the germline J gene. V is TRBV6-2 or TRBV6-3 and J is TRBJ1-2, with no clear D. Germline V lookup: CDR1 MNHEY, CDR2 SVGEGT. This CDR3 has 12 residues. V was clipped by 3 bases and J by 5 bases, with 7 bases between them. The CDR3 protein is CASSYQTYGYTF. The part of the CDR3 DNA that was read is TGTGCCAGCAGTTATCAAACTTATGGC.

This clone was seen only a few times. The read halts 3 residues ahead of the CDR3 end, with the missing end drawn from the germline J gene. This chain joins TRBV20-1 and TRBJ2-5; 9 bases align to TRBD1. CDR3 size: 15 residues. CDR1 and CDR2 (germline): DFQATT, SNEGSKA (reference sequence). With V trimmed by 7 bases and J by 5 bases, 14 bases remained unmatched. Here the CDR3 reads CSGGGTGYPGETQYF. CDR3 bases read: TGCAGTGGGGGCGGGACAGGGTACCCGGGTGAGACC.

This clone was recorded a few times. The read comes to an end 3 residues before the CDR3 does, leaving the germline J gene to fill in the end. V usage is TRBV19 and J usage is TRBJ1-1; the match to TRBD1 covers 10 bases. In germline, CDR1 is LNHDA, CDR2 SQIVND (reference sequence). V lost 5 bases and J lost 1; bases outside the gene matches: 10. The CDR3 runs to 17 residues. CDR3 protein: CASSVPGQGPENTEAFF. The CDR3 bases that were read are TGTGCCAGTAGTGTACCGGGACAGGGGCCTGAGAACACTGAA.

About this clone itself: The CDR3 end is not reached by the read, which stops 3 residues before it; the germline J gene fills it in. The rearrangement uses TRBV19 and TRBJ1-1, with D perhaps matching TRBD1 (5 bases). Trimming stripped 2 bases from V and 5 bases from J, with 12 bases between. CDR1 LNHDA and CDR2 SQIVND come from the germline V gene (reference sequence). This CDR3 is built from 14 residues. The sequenced CDR3 bases are TGTGCCAGTAGTATATCCTGGGGCGAGACTGAA. Protein product: CASSISWGETE. The whole CDR3 sequence is CASSISWGETEAFF.

For this clone: The read finishes 3 residues shy of the CDR3 end, and the germline J gene is used to complete it. This chain links TRBV30 with TRBJ1-6; maybe TRBD1 (5 bases). Germline assignment: CDR1 GTSNPN and CDR2 SVGIG (reference sequence). V gave up 2 bases and J gave up 6 bases, with 8 bases separating them. The CDR3 totals 13 residues. CDR3 bases read: TGTGCCTGGAGTTTAGGGGCTAATTCACCC. Residues: CAWSLGANSP. The entire CDR3 is CAWSLGANSPLHF.

As to this clone: The read terminates 3 residues ahead of where the CDR3 ends, so the germline J gene completes it. The rearrangement uses TRBV11-2 and TRBJ1-4; the D is unclear. V was clipped by 1 base and J by 3 bases, with 6 bases between them. Germline V gene lookup returns CDR1 SGHAT and CDR2 FQNNGV. The CDR3 spans 14 residues. The CDR3 bases that were read are TGTGCCAGCAGCTTAGCAAGGGCTAATGAAAAA. It translates to CASSLARANEK. The entire CDR3 is CASSLARANEKLFF.

This clone has a handful of counts. The read stops 3 residues short of the end of the CDR3; the missing end is completed from the germline J gene. The rearrangement links TRBV2 to TRBJ1-5; 7 nucleotides match TRBD1. This CDR3 spans 14 amino acids. The V gene's germline CDR1 is SNHLY and CDR2 FYNNEI. With 7 bases clipped from V and 7 bases from J, the junction kept 10 bases outside the gene matches. CDR3 region: CASTAQGGGQPQHF. Incomplete CDR3 DNA: TGTGCCAGCACAGCCCAGGGGGGCGGACAGCCC.

There are many counts of this clone. The chain's CDR3 is CASSSPREPQHF. The part of the CDR3 DNA that was read is TGTGCCAGCAGCTCTCCGCGGGAGCCC. The chain combines TRBV7-9 with TRBJ1-5; D is unclear. The CDR3 end is not reached by the read, which stops 3 residues before it; the germline J gene fills it in. CDR1 and CDR2 (germline): SEHNR, FQNEAQ (reference sequence). The ends were cut back, 4 bases at V and 8 bases at J, with 9 bases in the middle. This CDR3 contains 12 residues. Drawing the rest from reference TRBV7-9 and TRBJ1-5, the complete variable domain is DTGVSQNPRHKITKRGQNVTFRCDPISEHNRLYWYRQTLGQGPEFLTYFQNEAQLEKSRLLSDRFSAERPKGSFSTLEIQRTEQGDSAMYLCASSSPREPQHFGDGTRLSIL.

Regarding this clone: Read sequence stops 3 residues before the CDR3 end, and the germline J gene provides the missing end. The V gene is TRBV30, the J gene TRBJ2-7; 7 nucleotides line up with TRBD2. The CDR3 contains 11 residues. V shed 3 bases, J shed 4 bases, and the junction held 0 bases outside the gene matches. Germline values: CDR1 GTSNPN, CDR2 SVGIG (reference sequence). The CDR3 bases that were read are TGTGCCTGGAGCGGGGGGTACGAG. Translated: CAWSGGYE. The complete CDR3 reads CAWSGGYEQYF.

CDR3 bases read: TGTGCCAGCACCGTATCAGGGGCCGGAAACACC. Residues: CASTVSGAGNT. The entire CDR3 protein is CASTVSGAGNTIYF. The chain combines TRBV18 with TRBJ1-3, with D perhaps TRBD1 (6 bases). The CDR3 goes on 3 residues after the read ends, and that part is filled in from the germline J gene. V lost 8 bases and J 4 bases, leaving 15 bases between the germline ends. CDR1 KGHSH and CDR2 LQKENI come from the germline V gene. The CDR3 contains 14 residues.

This clone was counted at least ten times. The CDR3 end lies 3 residues beyond the end of the read and is filled in from the germline J gene. The chain recombines TRBV5-1 with TRBJ1-1; D may be TRBD1 (5 bases). The CDR3 runs to 16 residues. Germline assignment: CDR1 SGHRS and CDR2 YFSETQ. V was shortened by 0 bases and J by 0 bases, with 12 bases between the two germline ends. The sequenced part of the CDR3 DNA is TGCGCCAGCAGCTTGGGTTTAGGGGCCATGAACACTGAA. It yields the protein CASSLGLGAMNTE. The whole CDR3 is CASSLGLGAMNTEAFF.

Regarding this clone: The read falls 3 residues short of the CDR3 end, and the missing part is taken from the germline J gene. V is TRBV7-9 and J is TRBJ2-7; 8 bases line up with TRBD1. Trimming cost V 4 bases and J 3 bases; bases outside gene matches: 5. CDR1 and CDR2 (germline): SEHNR, FQNEAQ (reference sequence). The CDR3 is 14 amino acids. The CDR3 bases that were read are TGTGCCAGCAGCTGGACAGGGCCCTTCTACGAG. Protein product: CASSWTGPFYE. The whole CDR3 region reads CASSWTGPFYEQYF. Full variable domain (outside the CDR3, taken from reference TRBV7-9 and TRBJ2-7): DTGVSQNPRHKITKRGQNVTFRCDPISEHNRLYWYRQTLGQGPEFLTYFQNEAQLEKSRLLSDRFSAERPKGSFSTLEIQRTEQGDSAMYLCASSWTGPFYEQYFGPGTRLTVT.

This clone appeared many times. The CDR3 goes on 3 residues after the read ends, and that part is filled in from the germline J gene. Other DNA sequences within the sample encode an identical CDR3. The chain employs TRBV7-2 and TRBJ2-3, with D possibly TRBD2 on 6 matching bases. Germline assignment: CDR1 SGHTA and CDR2 FQGNSA. This CDR3 is built from 13 residues. CDR3 in amino acids: CASSDPPGLSQYF. Incomplete CDR3 DNA: TGTGCCAGCAGCGATCCTCCGGGACTGTCG.

The table lists this clone with many counts. With the read ending 3 residues before the CDR3 end, the germline J gene is used to fill in that end. This sequence joins TRBV5-5 and TRBJ2-5; D might be TRBD1 (5 bases). The germline V gene encodes CDR1 SGHKS and CDR2 YYEKEE (reference sequence). The V end lost 4 bases, the J end lost 1 base, and 14 bases lay between the germline ends. CDR3 length equals 15 residues. The sequenced CDR3 bases are TGTGCCAGCAGCCCGCGTCAAGGGGCCCAAGAGACC. Translation gives CASSPRQGAQET. The entire CDR3 protein is CASSPRQGAQETQYF.

This clone has more than one count but fewer than ten. The sequenced fragment ends 3 residues before the CDR3 boundary, so the rest is inferred from the germline J gene. The V and J genes are TRBV7-6 and TRBJ2-2; 10 nucleotides line up with TRBD2. In germline, CDR1 is SGHVS, CDR2 FNYEAQ. V shed 2 bases and J 5 bases; nucleotides not matched to a gene: 11. The CDR3 consists of 18 residues. The CDR3 here is CASSLRAGGTGWTGELFF. The CDR3 bases that were read are TGTGCCAGCAGCTTAAGAGCGGGGGGGACCGGATGGACCGGGGAG.

This clone was counted a few times. The read gets to within 3 residues of the CDR3 end, and the germline J gene fills in the rest. The gene calls are TRBV7-9 and TRBJ2-7; D possibly corresponds to TRBD1 (5 bases). In germline, CDR1 is SEHNR, CDR2 FQNEAQ (reference sequence). Trimming removed 8 bases at V and 2 bases at J, with 19 bases between. The length of the CDR3 is 15 residues. The part of the CDR3 DNA that was read is TGTGCCAGCTCCATAGGGTCATTGGGGCCCTACGAG. Translating it yields CASSIGSLGPYE. The full CDR3 reads CASSIGSLGPYEQYF.

This clone was found a few times. The read ends 3 residues early relative to the CDR3; the germline J gene fills the gap. This chain links TRBV7-7 with TRBJ2-2; a weak D match, TRBD2 (5 bases). The length of the CDR3 is 17 residues. Germline-derived CDR1 and CDR2 are SSHAT and FNYEAQ (reference sequence). V lost 2 bases and J lost 5, with 18 bases in between. CDR3 DNA (partial): TGTGCCAGCAGCTTACATCCTCGGCCGGGGAGAACCGGGGAG. Amino acid sequence: CASSLHPRPGRTGE. The whole CDR3 region reads CASSLHPRPGRTGELFF.

This clone was detected a few times. From the germline J gene comes the end of the CDR3, since the read stops 3 residues before it. The J gene is TRBJ2-5, the V gene TRBV18; 9 bases are a match to TRBD1. Trimming removed 5 bases from V and 2 bases from J; junction bases left unmatched: 6. Germline V gene data show CDR1 as KGHSH and CDR2 as LQKENI. CDR3 length: 15 amino acids. The CDR3 region is CASSSGTGNQETQYF. The sequenced CDR3 bases are TGTGCCAGCTCATCCGGGACAGGGAATCAAGAGACC.